This TCR beta chain appears in the sequencing data of a study of identical twins. The study's findings and limits: These conclusions were based on statistical analysis (cross-sectional, not following the same donors).

Each donor (without exception) was a healthy Caucasian. It was template switching that added a universal primer site, and there were unique molecular identifiers on the cDNA. TCRdb passed the 5' RACE reads through MiXCR, listing each CDR3 protein once. This table holds 1.5 million to 2 million distinct CDR3 sequences, under 35% found once. This clonotype was observed many times. What it binds is not known. The source is a newborn girl in good health. Sequencing was performed on cord blood.

CDR3 region: CSVTGGTYEQYF. The CDR3 DNA follows: TGCAGCGTAACGGGCGGAACCTACGAGCAGTACTTC. This chain uses TRBV29-1 with TRBJ2-7; D remains ambiguous. The germline gives CDR1 SQVTM, CDR2 ANQGSEA. Deletions cut 6 bases from V and 2 bases from J, with 11 bases between. The CDR3 contains 12 residues.